What follows are 2 T cell receptor beta chains derived from one specimen sequenced in a study of spatial heterogeneity in lung cancer. TCRdb used MiXCR to reprocess the 5' RACE reads, holding one entry per CDR3 protein. The sample has around 44,000 distinct CDR3 sequences, roughly a tenth seen once. The time point here: blood at routine non-recurrence follow-up after resection. This material consisted of PBMCs, taken at follow-up. Receptors originate from a female donor with early-stage non-small cell lung cancer.

This clonotype was seen a few times. The J gene is TRBJ2-7, the V gene TRBV29-1, with TRBD1 matching over 7 bases. The CDR3 covers 13 residues. Germline values: CDR1 SQVTM, CDR2 ANQGSEA. The junction had 6 bases not matched to a gene; V was cut back by 1 base and J by 6 bases. The CDR3 coding sequence is TGCAGCGTTGAAGGAGGGGGCCACGGCGAGCAGTACTTC. This codes for CSVEGGGHGEQYF.

Relative to its sample, this clonotype is medium-sized (0.01 to 0.1%). The chain recombines TRBV7-8 with TRBJ1-5; D uncertain. The CDR3 sequence is 14 residues long. The V end was cut by 5 bases, the J end by 4 bases, with 12 bases between. Germline-derived CDR1 and CDR2 are SGHVS and FQNEAQ. As DNA, the CDR3 is TGTGCCAGCAGCGACTCGGGGATGAATCAGCCCCAGCATTTT. Protein sequence: CASSDSGMNQPQHF.